This TCR beta chain was sequenced during a study of T cell responses to AZD1222 COVID-19 vaccine. Study conclusions and caveats: Distributed over spike, vaccine-associated CD4 TCRs predominated at 160-218 and 743-854. Spike-specific TCR depth and breadth grew after two AZD1222 doses.

TCRdb's copy holds only in-frame clones and misses some; the assay was immunoSEQ multiplex PCR. Of about 160,000 clones listed, 75% to 95% were seen once; the top ten hold approximately 3%. Pooling of second doses given at about 4 or about 12 weeks was done. Concerning this clone itself: Its target is not known.

The germline CDR1 and CDR2 sequences are SGHVS and FNYEAQ. This CDR3 region has 15 residues. V was pared by 2 bases and J by 4 bases, with 2 bases of the junction left unmatched. This sample comprised peripheral blood, obtained 28 days after the second AZD1222 dose. V usage is TRBV7-6 and J usage is TRBJ2-2; 9 positions agree with TRBD1. The receptor was isolated from an adult who received the AZD1222 COVID-19 vaccine. CDR3 DNA sequence: TGTGCCAGCAGCTTACTACAGGGGGCCACCGGGGAGCTGTTTTTT. Protein: CASSLLQGATGELFF.